Shown below are 2 T cell receptor beta chains from a single sample sequenced in a study of T-cell memory formation after mild COVID-19. TCRdb itself ran the 5' RACE reads through MiXCR, one entry per CDR3 protein. The sample has around 310,000 distinct CDR3 sequences, roughly 20% seen once; the top ten hold 21%. The sequenced sample consisted of PBMCs or a T cell subset sorted from them (not recorded which). The receptors come from a young man who had mild COVID-19 (a few samples of this study predate the infection). Cell type and time point are not known.

The genes are TRBV6-2 or TRBV6-3 and TRBJ2-1, with TRBD2 identical over 10 bases. Losses at the gene ends were 2 bases for V and 6 bases for J; bases not matched to a gene: 7. Germline V CDR1 and CDR2: MNHEY, SVGEGT. CDR3 size: 16 residues. CDR3 amino acids: CASSYPERGGRNEQFF. The CDR3, as DNA: TGTGCCAGCAGTTACCCGGAGCGGGGGGGCCGCAATGAGCAGTTCTTC.

This chain joins TRBV20-1 and TRBJ2-5; possibly TRBD1 for D (6 bases). The V end lost 3 bases, the J end lost 4 bases, and 12 bases lay between the germline ends. The CDR3 spans 13 residues. Germline CDR1 is DFQATT and CDR2 is SNEGSKA (reference sequence). The CDR3 DNA follows: TGCAGTGCTAGCCCCGCCAGGGGAGAGACCCAGTACTTC. Translated: CSASPARGETQYF.